The 3 T cell receptor beta chains given below trace back to one sample, sequenced in a study of blood T cells in healthy people across ages (dated by TCRdb to the mid-2010s). Library preparation employed 5' RACE. The sequencing machine was an Illumina HiSeq 2500. A second 7 to 11 cycle PCR used a sample-barcoded 5' primer and a J-beta primer mix. TCRdb applied fastp at Q25 and MiXCR to the public reads, then kept only in-frame beta chains. CDR3 protein sequences are deduplicated, and each keeps its most common genes and DNA. The sample profile shows hundreds of thousands of distinct CDR3 sequences; roughly 56% of them were found once. The ten largest clonotypes hold around 24% of the sample. Material for sequencing was blood. The receptors were sampled from a man aged 35-49 years in good health.

The V call is TRBV20-1, the J call TRBJ1-5; TRBD1 is a possible D gene (6 bases). V lost 0 bases to trimming and J lost 6 bases, with 15 bases between them. Per germline, CDR1 DFQATT and CDR2 SNEGSKA (reference sequence). The length of the CDR3 is 15 residues. The CDR3 DNA reads TGCAGTGCTAGAGAGCTCCAGGGGTTCGTTCAGCCCCAGCATTTT. Translated: CSARELQGFVQPQHF.

V and J are TRBV20-1 and TRBJ2-4, with D perhaps TRBD1 (5 bases). The end of the DNA aligns better with TRBJ2-7, so the J call may be wrong. Germline CDR1 reads DFQATT; CDR2 reads SNEGSKA (reference sequence). This CDR3 has 14 amino acids. CDR3 in amino acids: CSALGQGFSYEQYF. CDR3 DNA sequence: TGCAGTGCGCTGGGCCAGGGATTTTCTTACGAGCAGTACTTC.

The chain carries TRBV24-1 and TRBJ2-5; D possibly matches TRBD1 or TRBD2 (5 bases each). The CDR3 sequence is 15 residues long. Germline CDR1 and CDR2: KGHDR and SFDVKD. The ends were cut back, 5 bases at V and 2 bases at J, with 14 bases in the middle. The CDR3: CATSAPGTLQETQYF. CDR3 sequence (DNA): TGTGCCACCAGTGCACCAGGGACGTTACAAGAGACCCAGTACTTC.